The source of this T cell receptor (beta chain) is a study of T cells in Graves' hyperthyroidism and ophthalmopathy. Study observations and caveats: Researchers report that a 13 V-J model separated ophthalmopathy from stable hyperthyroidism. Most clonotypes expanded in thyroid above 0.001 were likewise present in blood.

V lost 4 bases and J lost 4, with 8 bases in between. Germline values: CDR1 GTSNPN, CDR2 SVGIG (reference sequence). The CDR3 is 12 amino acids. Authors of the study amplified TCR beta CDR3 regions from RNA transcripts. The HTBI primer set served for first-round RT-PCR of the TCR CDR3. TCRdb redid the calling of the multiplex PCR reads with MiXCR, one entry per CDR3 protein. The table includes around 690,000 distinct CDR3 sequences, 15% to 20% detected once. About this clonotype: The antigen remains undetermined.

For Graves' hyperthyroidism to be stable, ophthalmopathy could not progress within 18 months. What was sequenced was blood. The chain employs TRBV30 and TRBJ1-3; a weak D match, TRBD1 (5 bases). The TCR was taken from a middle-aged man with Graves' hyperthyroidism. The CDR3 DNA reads TGTGCCTGGACAGGGACGGGAAACACCATATATTTT. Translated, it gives CAWTGTGNTIYF.